This T cell receptor (beta chain) was found in a study of blood T cells in healthy people across ages. The CDR3 covers 15 residues. Germline-derived CDR1 and CDR2 are SEHNR and FQNEAQ (reference sequence). The second PCR ran about 6 to 12 cycles with a sample-barcoded 5' primer and J-beta primers. Each CDR3 protein gets one entry after TCRdb re-called the 5' RACE reads with MiXCR. Altogether 550,000 to 750,000 distinct CDR3 sequences are present, approximately 21% being singletons, with the ten largest covering about 3.6%. The draw of peripheral blood yielded ten milliliters from each donor. Findings and caveats of the study: The long-lived group displayed more naive CD4+ cells, plus higher diversity, than the aged donors did.

This clonotype appeared once. What it binds is not known. The origin of this receptor is a man aged 70 or older in good health. The specimen sequenced was blood. This sequence joins TRBV7-9 and TRBJ2-5; tentatively, D is TRBD1 or TRBD2 (5 bases each). The J call may be in error: the DNA end matches TRBJ2-1 better. CDR3 residues: CASSEIEGHGGEQFF. The CDR3, as DNA: TGTGCCAGCAGCGAGATTGAGGGGCACGGCGGTGAGCAGTTCTTC.